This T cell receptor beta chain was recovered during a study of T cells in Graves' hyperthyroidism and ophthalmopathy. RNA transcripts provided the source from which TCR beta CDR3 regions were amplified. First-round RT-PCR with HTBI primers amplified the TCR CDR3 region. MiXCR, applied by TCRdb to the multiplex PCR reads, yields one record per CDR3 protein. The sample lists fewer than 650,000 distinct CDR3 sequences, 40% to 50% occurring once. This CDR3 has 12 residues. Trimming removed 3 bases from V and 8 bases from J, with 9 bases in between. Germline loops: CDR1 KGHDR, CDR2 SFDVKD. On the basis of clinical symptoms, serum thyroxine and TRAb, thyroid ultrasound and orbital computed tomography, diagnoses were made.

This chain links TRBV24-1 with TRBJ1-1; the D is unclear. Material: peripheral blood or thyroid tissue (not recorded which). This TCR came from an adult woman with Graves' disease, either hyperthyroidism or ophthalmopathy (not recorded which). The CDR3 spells CATSDAGVEAFF. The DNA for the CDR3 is TGTGCCACCAGTGATGCAGGAGTCGAAGCTTTCTTT.